This T cell receptor beta chain was sequenced for a study of PD-L1 blockade in urothelial cancer. The CDR3 has 15 amino acids. Profiling relied on immunoSEQ multiplex PCR, and the TCRdb table lists in-frame clones only, not all of them. The sample contains 85,000 to 90,000 clones, 90% to 95% of which appear only once. The rearrangement uses TRBV7-5 and TRBJ1-2; the D call in the table, TRBD1, was not verified against the DNA. TRBV7-5 is a listed pseudogene. This sample comprised PBMCs, obtained around atezolizumab (anti-PD-L1) treatment. The clonotype originates from a man between 60 and 70 years old with urothelial cancer. CDR3 nucleotides: TGTGTCAGAAGCCCACTGGACAGGGGGCTTTATGGCTACACCTTC. Translated: CVRSPLDRGLYGYTF.